This entry lists 28 T cell receptor beta chains sequenced from one sample in a study of T cell repertoires in cytomegalovirus infection. One entry per CDR3 protein, called by TCRdb with MiXCR from the reads. The sample has 250,000 or so distinct CDR3 sequences; around an eighth are singletons. Sequencing was done on a sample of PBMCs. The receptors come from a human donor in good health (CMV status not recorded). Some clones in this sample may be carry-over from other donors' samples.

This clonotype was detected only a few times. A read error may account for a junction end that differs from germline. The chain joins TRBV20-1 to TRBJ2-1; D gene uncertain. Germline CDR1 reads DFQATT; CDR2 reads SNEGSKA (reference sequence). CDR3 length: 10 amino acids. The CDR3 bases are TGCAGTGCTGGAGAGGCAGAGCAGTTCTTC. It yields the protein CSAGEAEQFF.

The sample holds a few counts of this clonotype. The J gene is TRBJ2-5, the V gene TRBV12-3 or TRBV12-4; D unresolved. The CDR3 is made up of 14 amino acids. Trimming shortened V by 2 bases and J by 0 bases, and 7 bases separated the two germline ends. CDR3 coding DNA: TGTGCCAGCAGTTTACCTCCCTACCAAGAGACCCAGTACTTC. This codes for CASSLPPYQETQYF.

This clonotype was found many times. This chain connects TRBV7-8 to TRBJ2-7; 9 bases match TRBD1. The CDR3 is 14 amino acids. CDR1 SGHVS and CDR2 FQNEAQ come from the germline V gene. The V and J ends lost 5 bases and 3 bases, in that order; junction bases with no gene match: 5. CDR3 region: CASSEQGAGYEQYF. CDR3 sequence (DNA): TGTGCCAGCAGCGAACAGGGGGCAGGCTACGAGCAGTACTTC.

This clonotype came up many times. The V and J genes are TRBV6-2 or TRBV6-3 and TRBJ1-2, with no clear D. From germline, CDR1 is MNHEY and CDR2 SVGEGT. V gave up 2 bases and J gave up 4 bases, with 5 bases separating them. The CDR3 is made up of 12 amino acids. In nucleotides, the CDR3 is TGTGCCAGCAGTTACCAAGGCTATGGCTACACCTTC. The encoded protein is CASSYQGYGYTF.

This clonotype has ten or more counts. The rearrangement links TRBV7-2 to TRBJ2-3, with 12 bases matching TRBD1. The CDR3 spans 16 residues. Unmatched junction bases numbered 7, after V lost 5 bases and J lost 4 bases. Germline CDR1 reads SGHTA; CDR2 reads FQGNSA. Here the CDR3 reads CASSVDGTGGADTQYF. The CDR3 bases are TGTGCCAGCAGCGTCGATGGGACAGGGGGCGCAGATACGCAGTATTTT.

The V gene is TRBV30, the J gene TRBJ2-7; 7 bases match TRBD1. This CDR3 comprises 13 residues. The V segment lost 1 base and the J segment 3 bases; nucleotides outside the gene matches: 3. Per germline, CDR1 GTSNPN and CDR2 SVGIG (reference sequence). CDR3 in DNA: TGTGCCTGGAGTGCGGGACAGAGCTACGAGCAGTACTTC. This sequence encodes CAWSAGQSYEQYF.

The chain carries TRBV5-1 and TRBJ2-5, with a possible D match to TRBD1 (5 bases). The CDR3 has 15 residues. Germline CDR1 reads SGHRS; CDR2 reads YFSETQ. Trimming removed 2 bases from V and 4 bases from J, with 15 bases in between. In DNA, the CDR3 is TGCGCCAGCAGCTTCGGCCCAGGGCGAGGAGAGACCCAGTACTTC. Protein product: CASSFGPGRGETQYF. The full variable domain, completed using reference TRBV5-1 and TRBJ2-5, is KAGVTQTPRYLIKTRGQQVTLSCSPISGHRSVSWYQQTPGQGLQFLFEYFSETQRNKGNFPGRFSGRQFSNSRSEMNVSTLELGDSALYLCASSFGPGRGETQYFGPGTRLLVL.

This clonotype came up many times. This chain joins TRBV19 and TRBJ2-1; D remains ambiguous. This CDR3 has 11 amino acids. The germline gives CDR1 LNHDA, CDR2 SQIVND (reference sequence). The V end was cut by 7 bases, the J end by 6 bases, with 7 bases between. CDR3 coding DNA: TGTGCCAGTACCAACATCAATGAGCAGTTCTTC. Translation gives CASTNINEQFF. Full variable domain (rest looked up from reference TRBV19 and TRBJ2-1): DGGITQSPKYLFRKEGQNVTLSCEQNLNHDAMYWYRQDPGQGLRLIYYSQIVNDFQKGDIAEGYSVSREKKESFPLTVTSAQKNPTAFYLCASTNINEQFFGPGTRLTVL.

The chain links TRBV4-3 to TRBJ2-5, with D perhaps matching TRBD1 or TRBD2 (5 bases each). The CDR3 covers 13 residues. V was cut by 3 bases and J by 7 bases, with 12 bases left in between. Germline assignment: CDR1 LGHNA and CDR2 YSLEER. CDR3 protein: CASSHGTLGTQYF. CDR3 DNA sequence: TGCGCCAGCAGCCACGGGACGTTGGGGACCCAGTACTTC.

The chain has TRBV20-1 and TRBJ2-1; TRBD1 is a possible D gene (6 bases). CDR1 DFQATT and CDR2 SNEGSKA come from the germline V gene (reference sequence). CDR3 length: 16 residues. Trimming pared 2 bases from V and 8 bases from J, leaving 22 bases between. The CDR3 DNA follows: TGCAGTGCTAGATCCAGAGCCGGGACAAAGGGGGATGAGCAGTTCTTC. Protein product: CSARSRAGTKGDEQFF.

This clonotype was observed many times. The chain links TRBV7-2 to TRBJ1-4; a weak D match, TRBD1 (5 bases). V lost 5 bases and J 11 bases, leaving 18 bases between the germline ends. CDR3 size: 14 residues. Germline V gives CDR1 SGHTA, CDR2 FQGNSA. The CDR3 DNA is TGTGCCAGCAGCCCCGGGGGGTACAGAGGGAAACTGTTTTTT. Translated: CASSPGGYRGKLFF.

This clonotype was detected many times. The J gene is TRBJ2-5, the V gene TRBV7-2, with 9 bases lining up with TRBD2. From germline, CDR1 is SGHTA and CDR2 FQGNSA. The CDR3 sequence is 13 residues long. V lost 3 bases and J lost 5; bases outside the gene matches: 1. CDR3 DNA: TGTGCCAGCAGCTTCGGACTAGCGGAGACCCAGTACTTC. This sequence encodes CASSFGLAETQYF.

The chain combines TRBV6-5 with TRBJ1-5, with TRBD1 as a possible D gene (5 bases). The CDR3 has 15 amino acids. The V gene's germline CDR1 is MNHEY and CDR2 SVGAGI. Between the trimmed V and J ends, which lost 7 bases and 5 bases, there was a span of 18 bases. CDR3 loop: CASTGGDDGYQPQHF. The CDR3 DNA follows: TGTGCCAGCACGGGCGGGGACGACGGGTATCAGCCCCAGCATTTT.

CDR3 in amino acids: CASSQLQGTAQYF. The CDR3 coding sequence is TGTGCCAGCAGCCAACTACAGGGGACAGCGCAGTATTTT. This chain joins TRBV14 and TRBJ2-3; 7 bases line up with TRBD1. Germline V gene sequence: CDR1 SGHDN, CDR2 FVKESK. The CDR3 loop spans 13 amino acids. With V trimmed by 2 bases and J by 10 bases, 6 bases remained unmatched.

This clonotype was observed many times. In nucleotides, the CDR3 is TGTGCCAGCTCCCTCTGGTCTAGTGGCAATCAGCCCCAGCATTTT. This codes for CASSLWSSGNQPQHF. The chain recombines TRBV12-3 or TRBV12-4 with TRBJ1-5; no definite D call. V was clipped by 8 bases and J by 2 bases, with 16 bases between them. The CDR3 is 15 amino acids.

This rearrangement joins TRBV20-1 to TRBJ2-1; 10 nucleotides line up with TRBD2. This CDR3 has 16 amino acids. V gave up 3 bases and J gave up 15 bases; unmatched junction bases: 20. Germline V CDR1 and CDR2: DFQATT, SNEGSKA (reference sequence). The CDR3 region has the DNA TGCAGTGCTAGTCCCACAAAGGGACTAGCGAGATTCGTCGGGTTCTTC. Residues: CSASPTKGLARFVGFF.

The V and J genes are TRBV6-6 and TRBJ2-7; 8 nucleotides match TRBD2. Per the germline V gene, CDR1 is MNHNY and CDR2 is SVGAGI (reference sequence). The CDR3 sequence is 15 residues long. The V and J ends lost 2 bases and 7 bases, in that order; junction bases with no gene match: 10. The CDR3 spells CASSYRVAGGEEQYF. CDR3 coding DNA: TGTGCCAGCAGTTACCGGGTTGCGGGAGGAGAAGAGCAGTACTTC.

This chain connects TRBV18 to TRBJ1-1; D ambiguous. V lost 2 bases and J lost 1, with 8 bases in between. From germline, CDR1 is KGHSH and CDR2 LQKENI. CDR3 length: 14 residues. The CDR3 nucleotides read TGTGCCAGCTCACCAACCTCAGGGAACACTGAAGCTTTCTTT. Protein product: CASSPTSGNTEAFF.

The gene calls are TRBV6-6 and TRBJ1-1; the D is unclear. The CDR3 covers 12 residues. V lost 6 bases and J lost 3, with 8 bases in between. Germline CDR1 MNHNY, CDR2 SVGAGI (reference sequence). Here the CDR3 DNA reads TGTGCCAGCAGAGATCGGGACACTGAAGCTTTCTTT. Translated, it gives CASRDRDTEAFF.

The gene calls are TRBV28 and TRBJ2-3; 13 bases fit TRBD2. The germline V gene encodes CDR1 MDHEN and CDR2 SYDVKM. V was clipped by 10 bases and J by 0 bases; unmatched bases: 7. CDR3 size: 16 residues. CDR3 in amino acids: CATFTGLAGSTDTQYF. The DNA of the CDR3 is TGTGCCACCTTTACGGGACTAGCGGGAAGCACAGATACGCAGTATTTT.

This clonotype has just a few counts. The genes are TRBV30 and TRBJ2-2, with D perhaps TRBD1 (5 bases). Trimming shortened V by 1 base and J by 3 bases, and 12 bases separated the two germline ends. Germline CDR1 reads GTSNPN; CDR2 reads SVGIG (reference sequence). This CDR3 is 15 amino acids long. CDR3 DNA sequence: TGTGCCTGGAGTGCCCTTGGCAGGGACACCGGGGAGCTGTTTTTT. It translates to CAWSALGRDTGELFF.

This chain connects TRBV3-1 to TRBJ1-1, with D uncertain. The V end was cut by 2 bases, the J end by 4 bases, with 8 bases between. This CDR3 contains 13 residues. CDR1 is LGHDT and CDR2 is YNNKEL in the germline V gene (reference sequence). Written as DNA, the CDR3 is TGTGCCAGCAGCCAAATCGAGGGCACTGAAGCTTTCTTT. It codes for CASSQIEGTEAFF.

J is TRBJ1-1 and V is TRBV19, with D hard to call. Germline-derived CDR1 and CDR2 are LNHDA and SQIVND (reference sequence). Trimming cost V 5 bases and J 1 base, with 14 bases left between them. The CDR3 length is 15 residues. The CDR3 sequence is CASSVLGSGNTEAFF. The CDR3 coding sequence is TGTGCCAGTAGTGTCTTGGGATCCGGGAACACTGAAGCTTTCTTT.

V is TRBV6-2 or TRBV6-3 and J is TRBJ2-5; 9 bases fit TRBD2. This CDR3 comprises 18 residues. With 2 bases clipped from V and 0 bases from J, the junction kept 10 bases outside the gene matches. Germline lookup yields CDR1 MNHEY and CDR2 SVGEGT. The CDR3 region has the DNA TGTGCCAGCAGTTACCGGGTCGGCCTAGCGGGGTACCAAGAGACCCAGTACTTC. Its translation: CASSYRVGLAGYQETQYF.

The chain recombines TRBV28 with TRBJ1-6; weak D call: TRBD1 (6 bases). Per germline, CDR1 MDHEN and CDR2 SYDVKM. This CDR3 is 16 amino acids long. V lost 1 base to trimming and J lost 9 bases, with 16 bases between them. In DNA form, the CDR3 reads TGTGCCAGCAGTTTATCGGGGGCCCCCCGAGGTTCACCCCTCCACTTT. Translation: CASSLSGAPRGSPLHF.

This rearrangement joins TRBV10-3 to TRBJ2-5, with D possibly being TRBD2 (6 bases). Trimming took 9 bases from V and 1 from J, leaving 18 bases between them. The CDR3 sequence is 15 residues long. Germline loops: CDR1 ENHRY, CDR2 SYGVKD. This chain's CDR3 is CAMSKTGDLQETQYF. DNA for the CDR3: TGTGCCATGTCGAAAACGGGGGACCTCCAAGAGACCCAGTACTTC.

This clonotype was seen once. The chain uses TRBV29-1 and TRBJ1-1; TRBD1 agrees at 8 bases. V was clipped by 6 bases and J by 1 base; unmatched bases: 10. CDR1 SQVTM and CDR2 ANQGSEA come from the germline V gene. The CDR3 is 15 residues long. As DNA, the CDR3 is TGCAGCGTGACGGGTTCCGGACAGGGGAACACTGAAGCTTTCTTT. It yields the protein CSVTGSGQGNTEAFF. The whole variable domain, filled in from reference TRBV29-1 and TRBJ1-1, reads SAVISQKPSRDICQRGTSLTIQCQVDSQVTMMFWYRQQPGQSLTLIATANQGSEATYESGFVIDKFPISRPNLTFSTLTVSNMSPEDSSIYLCSVTGSGQGNTEAFFGQGTRLTVV.

V is TRBV29-1 and J is TRBJ2-5; 7 positions match TRBD1. V dropped 5 bases and J dropped 3; count of bases not matched to a gene: 9. Looked up from germline, CDR1 is SQVTM and CDR2 is ANQGSEA. The length of the CDR3 is 14 residues. The CDR3 DNA sequence: TGCAGCGTTCTGCCACAGGGGTCGAAAGAGACCCAGTACTTC. It translates to CSVLPQGSKETQYF.